This entry features one T cell receptor beta chain sequence. The sample comes from a study of blood T cell repertoires in COVID-19. Study-level information: Acute and convalescent COVID-19 specimens originated in the United States, Italy and Spain. PBMCs, B-cell-depleted T cells, or T cells provided the cDNA or gDNA that made up the material.

V lost 6 bases and J lost 2; bases outside the gene matches: 7. Germline CDR1 and CDR2: ENHRY and SYGVKD. This CDR3 is built from 16 residues. As originally analysed: The authors estimated nucleated cell counts from reference gene primer amplification. Assay: immunoSEQ multiplex PCR; the TCRdb copy retains only in-frame clones and omits some. That table supplies the V and J calls and clone size; D and trimming were determined from the DNA. In the table there are around 130,000 clones, around 87% of which are singletons. The sequence was collected from a human donor in a cohort sampled during active COVID-19. The source material was peripheral blood. The chain recombines TRBV10-3 with TRBJ2-3; TRBD2 matches at 11 bases. In DNA, the CDR3 is TGTGCCATCAGACCCCGACTAGCGGGGAACACAGATACGCAGTATTTT. Amino acids: CAIRPRLAGNTDTQYF.